Shown below are 9 T cell receptor beta chains from a single sample sequenced in a study of response to subunit inactivated influenza vaccine. TCRdb redid the calling of the RT-PCR reads with MiXCR, one entry per CDR3 protein. The data contain hundreds of thousands of distinct CDR3 sequences, approximately 10% of them singletons. This sample comprised PBMCs from blood, obtained around seven weeks after vaccination. These receptors all stem from a man between 45 and 60 years old who received an inactivated influenza vaccine.

This clonotype has more than one count but fewer than ten. The chain is built from TRBV20-1 and TRBJ2-7; D may correspond to TRBD1 or TRBD2 (5 bases each). Germline V gives CDR1 DFQATT, CDR2 SNEGSKA (reference sequence). Deletions cut 6 bases from V and 3 bases from J, with 21 bases between. The CDR3 contains 15 residues. The CDR3 here is CSAPGTSRTFYEQYF. In DNA, the CDR3 is TGCAGTGCCCCGGGGACCTCCAGAACCTTCTACGAGCAGTACTTC.

This clonotype was picked up a small number of times. The chain uses TRBV7-8 and TRBJ1-5; TRBD1 matches at 7 bases. This CDR3 is 18 amino acids long. Germline loops: CDR1 SGHVS, CDR2 FQNEAQ. Trimming cost V 1 base and J 3 bases; bases outside gene matches: 12. CDR3 nucleotides: TGTGCCAGCAGCTTAGTAAGGAGGGTTGAGGGGGCCAATCAGCCCCAGCATTTT. It yields the protein CASSLVRRVEGANQPQHF.

This clonotype was observed at least ten times. The chain has TRBV6-5 and TRBJ2-1; D gene ambiguous. This CDR3 is 15 amino acids long. V lost 3 bases, J lost 0 bases, and 9 bases lay in between. Germline V gives CDR1 MNHEY, CDR2 SVGAGI. The CDR3 bases are TGTGCCAGCAGTTATACCGGTAGCTCCTACAATGAGCAGTTCTTC. Residues: CASSYTGSSYNEQFF.

This clonotype has a handful of counts. The rearrangement uses TRBV28 and TRBJ2-1; 7 bases line up with TRBD1. The CDR3 runs to 15 residues. Unmatched junction bases numbered 4, after V lost 3 bases and J lost 2 bases. Germline V gene data show CDR1 as MDHEN and CDR2 as SYDVKM. The CDR3 reads CASSFWTGPYNEQFF. DNA of the CDR3: TGTGCCAGCAGTTTTTGGACAGGCCCCTACAATGAGCAGTTCTTC.

The V gene is TRBV7-9, the J gene TRBJ2-3; the D is unclear. V was pared by 7 bases and J by 1 base, with 18 bases between. Germline loops: CDR1 SEHNR, CDR2 FQNEAQ (reference sequence). The CDR3 covers 16 residues. The CDR3 sequence is CASTVGSRVGTDTQYF. As DNA, the CDR3 is TGTGCCAGCACCGTGGGCTCCCGTGTGGGCACAGATACGCAGTATTTT.

This clonotype came up many times. The V gene is TRBV20-1, the J gene TRBJ1-4; D call uncertain. The germline CDR1 and CDR2 sequences are DFQATT and SNEGSKA (reference sequence). This CDR3 comprises 14 residues. The V and J ends lost 5 bases and 4 bases respectively, with 14 bases between them. CDR3 DNA sequence: TGCAGTGCTGCTACACAGAGGTATAATGAAAAACTGTTTTTT. Translated: CSAATQRYNEKLFF.

This chain connects TRBV20-1 to TRBJ2-3; the match to TRBD2 covers 8 bases. V was clipped by 5 bases and J by 1 base; unmatched bases: 2. There are 13 residues in the CDR3. Germline lookup yields CDR1 DFQATT and CDR2 SNEGSKA (reference sequence). The CDR3 region is CSAAGGGTDTQYF. DNA for the CDR3: TGCAGTGCTGCCGGGGGGGGCACAGATACGCAGTATTTT.

The chain employs TRBV12-3 or TRBV12-4 and TRBJ1-5; tentative D call: TRBD1 (5 bases). CDR3 size: 13 residues. V shed 6 bases and J shed 6 bases, with 12 bases lying between them. In DNA form, the CDR3 reads TGTGCCAGCAGCCGGGGCCGTCGTCAGCCCCAGCATTTT. It specifies CASSRGRRQPQHF.

This clonotype was counted only a few times. The chain has TRBV5-6 and TRBJ1-1, with D perhaps TRBD1 (6 bases). Germline V gene sequence: CDR1 SGHDT, CDR2 YYEEEE. Trimming cost V 4 bases and J 5 bases, with 15 bases left between them. CDR3 length: 14 residues. CDR3 bases: TGTGCCAGCAGCCGGGCAGGGGCTCTGACTGAAGCTTTCTTT. It translates to CASSRAGALTEAFF.